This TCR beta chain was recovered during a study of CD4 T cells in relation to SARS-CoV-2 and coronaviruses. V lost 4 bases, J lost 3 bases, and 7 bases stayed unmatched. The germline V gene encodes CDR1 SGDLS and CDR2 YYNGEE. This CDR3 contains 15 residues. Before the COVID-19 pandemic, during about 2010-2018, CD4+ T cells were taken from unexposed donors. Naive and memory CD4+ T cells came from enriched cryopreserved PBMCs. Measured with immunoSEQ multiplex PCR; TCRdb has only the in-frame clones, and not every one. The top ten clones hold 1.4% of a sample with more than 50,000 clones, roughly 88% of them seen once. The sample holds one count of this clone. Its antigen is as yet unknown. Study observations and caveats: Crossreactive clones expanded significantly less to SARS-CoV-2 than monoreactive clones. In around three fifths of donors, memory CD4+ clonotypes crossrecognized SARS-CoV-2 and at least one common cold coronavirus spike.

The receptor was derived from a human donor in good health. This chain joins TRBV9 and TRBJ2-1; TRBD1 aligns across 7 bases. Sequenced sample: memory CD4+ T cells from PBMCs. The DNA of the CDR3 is TGTGCCAGCAGCATTGGGACAGAGAACTACAATGAGCAGTTCTTC. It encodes CASSIGTENYNEQFF.